This TCR beta chain was profiled in a study of T-cell reconstitution after alpha-beta-depleted transplantation in children. Germline V CDR1 and CDR2: SGHTS, YDEGEE. CDR3 size: 13 residues. The V end lost 0 bases, the J end lost 1 base, and 4 bases lay between the germline ends. TCRbeta library preparation incorporated unique molecular identifiers. TCRdb re-derived calls from the PCR reads in MiXCR, one entry per CDR3 protein. The sample lists 250,000 to 300,000 distinct CDR3 sequences; 9.9% were seen once. The table lists this clonotype with many counts. The clonotype comes from a human donor who donated a stem cell graft to a child with SCID. This sample comprised PBMCs from the stem cell graft donor, obtained from the stem cell graft. The V call is TRBV5-8, the J call TRBJ1-1; D is undetermined. CDR3 loop: CASSLAPNTEAFF. The CDR3 DNA sequence: TGTGCCAGCAGCTTGGCTCCGAACACTGAAGCTTTCTTT.